This T cell receptor (beta chain) was recovered during a study of T cell changes during pregnancy in multiple sclerosis. Measured with immunoSEQ multiplex PCR; TCRdb has only the in-frame clones, and not every one. The sample gives roughly 110,000 clones, 92% of which show up once; less than 0.85% is in the top ten. In its sample, this clone was seen once. This TCR came from a female donor in good health, enrolled as a control in a pregnancy study. Source: peripheral blood, taken in the third trimester of pregnancy.

Here the CDR3 DNA reads TGTGCCAGTAGTAAAACAGGGGATAATTCACCCCTCCACTTT. It translates to CASSKTGDNSPLHF. This sequence joins TRBV19 and TRBJ1-6; 7 nucleotides line up with TRBD1. The trim removed 4 bases at V and 5 bases at J, leaving 2 bases unmatched. CDR3 length equals 14 residues. Germline CDR1 LNHDA, CDR2 SQIVND (reference sequence).